This T cell receptor (beta chain) was sequenced for a study of post-analysis software for immune sequencing data. Background on the study: Recorded disease courses covered relapsing-remitting, secondary progressive and progressive-relapsing multiple sclerosis. Some patients had no subtype annotation.

Unique molecular identifiers featured in each of the TCR beta cDNA libraries. When roughly 1 to 10 million T cells were used, they gave 500,000 or so cDNA molecules. TCRdb analysed the PCR reads with MiXCR anew, one entry per CDR3 protein. The sample includes about 540,000 distinct CDR3 sequences, around a third of them seen just once. Study conclusions and caveats: Elevated frequency relative to controls characterized several TRBV segments in patients, TRBV5-6, TRBV5-1 and TRBV20-1 among them. Comparison with controls showed significantly lower normalized Chao1 diversity in multiple sclerosis patients. Co-batched samples clustered tightly together by F measure.

In the case of this clonotype: Its antigen is not identified.

Germline lookup yields CDR1 DFQATT and CDR2 SNEGSKA (reference sequence). V shed 6 bases and J shed 5 bases, with 23 bases lying between them. The CDR3 consists of 15 residues. This receptor was taken from a girl younger than 18 with multiple sclerosis. The sample comprised blood. The chain has TRBV20-1 and TRBJ2-7; D perhaps matches TRBD1 (5 bases). The CDR3 reads CSARKPGLKVHEQYF. In DNA, the CDR3 is TGCAGTGCCAGGAAACCAGGGCTGAAGGTCCACGAGCAGTACTTC.